These T cell receptor beta chains were read from a single sample in a study of blood T cell repertoires in COVID-19. The assay was immunoSEQ multiplex PCR, and TCRdb's table has in-frame clones only and misses some. Of hundreds of thousands of clones listed, around four fifths are singletons. Sequencing was performed on peripheral blood. Every receptor here comes from a woman aged 45-65 years with active or convalescent COVID-19. CDR3s include the opening cysteine and the closing phenylalanine or tryptophan. D genes are given only for firm matches. Not all rows give a size; the values are once, few, many and, for expanded clones, a class.

V gene,D gene,clone size,J gene,CDR3 protein,CDR3 DNA
TRBV19,NA,NA,TRBJ2-3,CASSPSATSTDTQYF,TGTGCCAGTAGTCCTTCGGCGACTAGCACAGATACGCAGTATTTT
TRBV9,NA,NA,TRBJ1-2,CASSAQLGGGYGYTF,TGTGCCAGCAGCGCCCAATTAGGGGGAGGGTATGGCTACACCTTC
TRBV6-5,NA,NA,TRBJ1-2,CASSQGHPLYGYTF,TGTGCCAGCAGCCAGGGGCACCCCCTCTATGGCTACACCTTC
TRBV3-1/TRBV3-2,TRBD2,NA,TRBJ2-7,CASSQFPASERGAYEQYF,TGTGCCAGCAGCCAGTTTCCCGCCTCCGAGCGGGGGGCCTACGAGCAGTACTTC
TRBV4-1,TRBD2,NA,TRBJ2-1,CASSRGLSGSSYNEQFF,TGCGCCAGCAGCCGGGGACTGAGCGGGAGCTCCTACAATGAGCAGTTCTTC
TRBV24-1,NA,NA,TRBJ2-1,CATSDSGGPEGDEQFF,TGTGCCACCAGTGATTCTGGCGGGCCGGAGGGAGATGAGCAGTTCTTC
TRBV7-6,NA,NA,TRBJ1-1,CASSKRLRELDTEAFF,TGTGCCAGCAGCAAACGTCTAAGGGAGCTGGACACTGAAGCTTTCTTT
TRBV28,NA,NA,TRBJ2-5,CASSQVRVTQYF,TGTGCCAGCAGTCAGGTCCGAGTGACCCAGTACTTC
TRBV18,NA,NA,TRBJ1-2,CASSPDNNYGYTF,TGTGCCAGCTCACCAGACAATAACTATGGCTACACCTTC
TRBV5-5,TRBD1,NA,TRBJ2-7,CASSLRGFGDEQYF,TGTGCCAGCAGCCTCAGGGGGTTCGGGGACGAGCAGTACTTC
TRBV5-4,NA,NA,TRBJ1-2,CASSHPLGGYGYTF,TGTGCCAGCAGCCACCCCCTGGGAGGCTATGGCTACACCTTC
TRBV6-1,TRBD2,NA,TRBJ2-2,CASSGTSGIVVNTGELFF,TGTGCCAGCAGTGGGACTAGCGGGATCGTTGTGAACACCGGGGAGCTGTTTTTT
TRBV20-1,TRBD1,NA,TRBJ1-5,CSASNRGLSNQPQHF,TGCAGTGCTAGTAACAGGGGGCTAAGCAATCAGCCCCAGCATTTT
TRBV12-1,NA,NA,TRBJ2-1,CASSFVPQGEYNEQFF,TGTGCCAGCAGCTTCGTACCACAGGGGGAGTACAATGAGCAGTTCTTC
TRBV5-4,TRBD2,few,TRBJ2-5,CASSLRASGLTLETQYF,TGTGCCAGCAGCTTGCGCGCTAGCGGGCTGACACTAGAGACCCAGTACTTC
TRBV5-1,NA,NA,TRBJ2-1,CASSLDPPRYNEQFF,TGCGCCAGCAGCTTGGACCCTCCTAGATACAATGAGCAGTTCTTC
TRBV10-3,NA,NA,TRBJ1-5,CAISEWGGNQPQHF,TGTGCCATCAGTGAATGGGGGGGGAATCAGCCCCAGCATTTT
TRBV5-3,NA,NA,TRBJ1-4,CARSLVGQVNEKLFF,TGTGCCAGAAGCTTGGTCGGACAAGTTAATGAAAAACTGTTTTTT
TRBV28,TRBD2,NA,TRBJ2-5,CASSLVGTSGSPYQETQYF,TGTGCCAGCAGTTTAGTCGGGACTAGCGGGAGCCCGTACCAAGAGACCCAGTACTTC
TRBV28,NA,NA,TRBJ1-6,CASSFPLGESSYNSPLHF,TGTGCCAGCAGTTTCCCCCTCGGGGAAAGCTCCTATAATTCACCCCTCCACTTT
TRBV3-1/TRBV3-2,NA,once,TRBJ2-3,CASSPRQVSRLYF,TGTGCCAGCAGCCCGCGCCAGGTTTCTCGGCTGTATTTT
TRBV28,NA,NA,TRBJ1-6,CASRAQDSPLHF,TGTGCCAGCAGAGCTCAGGATTCACCCCTCCACTTT
TRBV28,TRBD1,NA,TRBJ1-2,CASSLTGEFGYGYTF,TGTGCCAGCAGTTTGACAGGGGAATTCGGCTATGGCTACACCTTC
TRBV28,NA,NA,TRBJ1-2,CASSQLLNRVYGYTF,TGTGCCAGCAGTCAACTCCTAAACAGAGTCTATGGCTACACCTTC
TRBV25-1,NA,NA,TRBJ1-3,CASSAQGHLSGNTIYF,TGTGCCAGCAGTGCCCAGGGACACCTCTCTGGAAACACCATATATTTT
TRBV5-8,TRBD1,NA,TRBJ1-6,CASSLDGDSFNSPLHF,TGTGCCAGCAGCTTGGATGGGGACAGTTTTAATTCACCCCTCCACTTT
TRBV7-8,TRBD2,NA,TRBJ2-7,CASSTDGTTYEQYF,TGTGCCAGCAGCACGGACGGGACTACCTACGAGCAGTACTTC
TRBV4-2,NA,NA,TRBJ1-4,CASSPGGAVEKLFF,TGTGCCAGCAGCCCCGGGGGGGCAGTTGAAAAACTGTTTTTT
TRBV9,NA,NA,TRBJ2-1,CASSARERTYNEQFF,TGTGCCAGCAGCGCCCGGGAGAGGACCTACAATGAGCAGTTCTTC
TRBV6-1,NA,NA,TRBJ1-2,CASSDRASNYGYTF,TGTGCCAGCAGTGACAGGGCCTCTAACTATGGCTACACCTTC
TRBV7-8,TRBD2,NA,TRBJ2-5,CASSRGGVAGETQYF,TGTGCCAGCAGCCGAGGTGGGGTAGCGGGAGAGACCCAGTACTTC
TRBV19,TRBD1,NA,TRBJ1-1,CASRPSAGTGGMNTEAFF,TGTGCCAGCCGACCATCCGCCGGGACAGGGGGAATGAACACTGAAGCTTTCTTT
TRBV9,TRBD2,NA,TRBJ2-1,CASSVVGTSLTEQFF,TGTGCCAGCAGCGTAGTAGGGACTAGCCTCACTGAGCAGTTCTTC
TRBV2,NA,NA,TRBJ1-1,CASRTQSTVNTEAFF,TGTGCCAGCAGGACTCAGTCGACGGTGAACACTGAAGCTTTCTTT
TRBV12-5,NA,NA,TRBJ1-3,CASGSGTTLGNTIYF,TGTGCTAGTGGTTCGGGGACAACTTTGGGAAACACCATATATTTT
TRBV2,TRBD1,NA,TRBJ1-5,CASSGDSQYQPQHF,TGTGCCAGCAGTGGGGACAGTCAGTATCAGCCCCAGCATTTT
TRBV9,TRBD2,NA,TRBJ2-3,CASSQVGRELGDTQYF,TGTGCCAGCAGCCAAGTCGGGCGGGAGCTGGGAGATACGCAGTATTTT